This T cell receptor (beta chain) was recorded in a study of identifying expanded T cells in peripheral blood. The CDR3 totals 15 residues. Per germline, CDR1 SNHLY and CDR2 FYNNEI. Unmatched junction bases numbered 6, after V lost 2 bases and J lost 3 bases. TCRdb's table, derived via immunoSEQ multiplex PCR, lists solely in-frame clones and lacks some. The repertoire includes about 53,000 clones, roughly four fifths of them detected once, and roughly a sixth sits in the top ten. V is TRBV2 and J is TRBJ2-7; 8 nucleotides line up with TRBD2. Source material: blood. This receptor was identified in a person aged 18-70 years in good health. CDR3 sequence: CASSESGLANYEQYF. The CDR3 region has the DNA TGTGCCAGCAGTGAATCAGGACTAGCTAACTACGAGCAGTACTTC.